These 11 T cell receptor beta chains originate from one sample sequenced in a study of cytomegalovirus exposure and HLA in healthy donors (dated by TCRdb to about 2017). Libraries came from the immunoSEQ multiplex PCR assay. For the multiplex PCR, a mixture combining 60 forward primers for TCR Vbeta segments and 13 reverse primers for TCR Jbeta segments was used. This immuneACCESS table, as held by TCRdb, lists in-frame sequences with V and J called but not all clones. Of the missing ones, under half trace to an unresolved V gene in checked studies; the others have no known cause. A total of 100,000 to 150,000 clones appear in this sample, roughly 79% of them only once. The top ten hold around 1.8% of the sample. Specimen: PBMCs. These TCRs come from a woman between 50 and 59 years old in good health and CMV-seronegative.

The chain recombines TRBV5-1 with TRBJ1-5; D is undetermined. V lost 0 bases to trimming and J lost 5 bases, with 6 bases between them. This CDR3 contains 13 residues. CDR1 is SGHRS, CDR2 YFSETQ, per germline. The CDR3 here is CASSLAGDQPQHF. DNA of the CDR3: TGCGCCAGCAGCTTGGCCGGGGATCAGCCCCAGCATTTT.

The CDR3 DNA reads as TGTGCCAGCAGCTTAGGCGGGGGCTCTGGAAACACCATATATTTT. It specifies CASSLGGGSGNTIYF. The chain combines TRBV7-8 with TRBJ1-3, with D possibly being TRBD1 (5 bases). The V gene lost 1 base and the J gene lost 0 bases, with 7 bases spanning the gap. The CDR3 runs to 15 residues. Looked up from germline, CDR1 is SGHVS and CDR2 is FQNEAQ. Supplemented by reference TRBV7-8 and TRBJ1-3, the full variable domain reads GAGVSQSPRYKVAKRGQDVALRCDPISGHVSLFWYQQALGQGPEFLTYFQNEAQLDKSGLPSDRFFAERPEGSVSTLKIQRTQQEDSAVYLCASSLGGGSGNTIYFGEGSWLTVV.

The genes are TRBV5-4 and TRBJ2-7; 7 bases match TRBD2. CDR3 length: 15 residues. V shed 0 bases, J shed 2 bases, and the junction held 5 bases outside the gene matches. Per germline, CDR1 SGHNT and CDR2 YYREEE (reference sequence). The CDR3 nucleotides are TGTGCCAGCAGCTTGGTGCGTGGGAGGGCCTACGAGCAGTACTTC. Translated, it gives CASSLVRGRAYEQYF.

This rearrangement joins TRBV5-1 to TRBJ2-7, with 8 bases fitting TRBD2. Germline loops: CDR1 SGHRS, CDR2 YFSETQ. V dropped 4 bases and J dropped 2; count of bases not matched to a gene: 8. The CDR3 length is 15 residues. CDR3 DNA sequence: TGCGCCAGCAGCGTGGGCGGGAGGACAGCCTACGAGCAGTACTTC. This sequence encodes CASSVGGRTAYEQYF.

With regard to this clone: Other DNA sequences in the same sample also yield this CDR3. This chain joins TRBV19 and TRBJ2-7, with 7 bases matching TRBD2. The CDR3 is 12 residues long. V shed 6 bases, J shed 1 base, and the junction held 0 bases outside the gene matches. Per the germline V gene, CDR1 is LNHDA and CDR2 is SQIVND (reference sequence). The CDR3 nucleotides are TGTGCCAGTAGCGGGAGGTCCTACGAGCAGTACTTC. This sequence encodes CASSGRSYEQYF.

The genes are TRBV7-2 and TRBJ2-3; TRBD2 matches at 8 bases. Germline CDR1 reads SGHTA; CDR2 reads FQGNSA. V shed 3 bases and J 15 bases; nucleotides not matched to a gene: 8. The CDR3 extends over 12 amino acids. CDR3 in DNA: TGTGCCAGCAGCTTTACAGCGGGAGTTTATTATTTT. It yields the protein CASSFTAGVYYF.

This CDR3 reads CASSLIGGSTDTQYF. The CDR3 nucleotides are TGTGCCAGCAGCTTAATTGGCGGGAGCACAGATACGCAGTATTTT. The rearrangement links TRBV7-3 to TRBJ2-3; a weak D match, TRBD2 (5 bases). With 1 base removed from V and 0 bases from J, the gap between germline ends came to 8 bases. The CDR3 extends over 15 amino acids. CDR1 is SGHTA, CDR2 FQGTGA, per germline.

In nucleotides, the CDR3 is TGTGCCAGCAGTCAGAGACAGGGGGCCGGGTCAAAAGCTTTCTTT. It is translated as CASSQRQGAGSKAFF. This chain uses TRBV27 with TRBJ1-1, with 10 bases that match TRBD1. The germline V gene has CDR1 MNHEY and CDR2 SMNVEV (reference sequence). Losses at the gene ends were 5 bases for V and 9 bases for J; bases not matched to a gene: 12. The CDR3 runs 15 residues.

This clone has a single count. The V gene is TRBV4-2, the J gene TRBJ2-1; a weak D match, TRBD2 (5 bases). Trimming pared 1 base from V and 3 bases from J, leaving 10 bases between. This CDR3 is 15 amino acids long. CDR1 is LGHNA, CDR2 YNFKEQ, per germline. CDR3 nucleotide sequence: TGTGCCAGCAGCCAAGTCGGAGCGGACTACAATGAGCAGTTCTTC. This encodes CASSQVGADYNEQFF.

This chain links TRBV2 with TRBJ2-1; D perhaps matches TRBD1 (6 bases). The CDR3 extends over 14 amino acids. V was clipped by 5 bases and J by 5 bases, with 13 bases between them. From germline, CDR1 is SNHLY and CDR2 FYNNEI. In DNA form, the CDR3 reads TGTGCCAGCAGTACCGGGACACAGGACAATGAGCAGTTCTTC. Translated, it gives CASSTGTQDNEQFF.

The chain carries TRBV27 and TRBJ2-1; a possible D gene is TRBD1 (6 bases). This CDR3 comprises 14 residues. Trimming stripped 6 bases from V and 5 bases from J, with 14 bases between. The germline V gene encodes CDR1 MNHEY and CDR2 SMNVEV (reference sequence). CDR3 in amino acids: CASRSIGGDNEQFF. CDR3 sequence (DNA): TGTGCCAGCAGGTCCATAGGGGGAGACAATGAGCAGTTCTTC.